A single sample gave rise to the 24 T cell receptor beta chains below, sequenced in a study of OX40 agonist ivuxolimab in advanced cancers. Generated by immunoSEQ multiplex PCR, the TCRdb table keeps only in-frame clones and is missing some. The repertoire consists of some 49,000 clones, with nearly 80% occurring once and the leading ten covering 6.5% to 9%. Sequenced material: CD4+ or CD8+ T cells sorted from blood, taken in a trial of the OX40 agonist ivuxolimab. These receptors all come from an adult with an advanced solid tumor such as melanoma, head and neck, liver or kidney cancer.

The rearrangement links TRBV4-3 to TRBJ2-1, with 10 bases that match TRBD2. The germline V gene has CDR1 LGHNA and CDR2 YSLEER. The CDR3 runs to 14 residues. After removal of 4 bases from V and 7 bases from J, the junction contained 4 bases not matched to a gene. The CDR3 bases are TGCGCCAGCAGCCGCGGACTAGCGGAGAATGAGCAGTTCTTC. This gives the protein CASSRGLAENEQFF.

The chain employs TRBV30 and TRBJ2-1; 11 positions match TRBD2. Germline-derived CDR1 and CDR2 are GTSNPN and SVGIG (reference sequence). V lost 0 bases and J lost 11; bases outside the gene matches: 6. The CDR3 spans 14 residues. The CDR3 loop reads CAWSVLAGEGQQFF. The CDR3 bases are TGTGCCTGGAGTGTACTAGCGGGAGAAGGCCAGCAGTTCTTC.

The V gene is TRBV5-6, the J gene TRBJ2-1; the D is unclear. The V end lost 0 bases, the J end lost 6 bases, and 7 bases lay between the germline ends. The CDR3 runs to 13 residues. Germline V gene lookup returns CDR1 SGHDT and CDR2 YYEEEE. This CDR3 reads CASSLVRPNEQFF. DNA for the CDR3: TGTGCCAGCAGCTTGGTGCGTCCCAATGAGCAGTTCTTC.

This clone was seen only once. The chain couples TRBV7-8 to TRBJ1-4; no clear D. Per germline, CDR1 SGHVS and CDR2 FQNEAQ. The V gene lost 1 base and the J gene lost 11 bases, with 11 bases spanning the gap. This CDR3 spans 13 amino acids. CDR3 loop: CASSLGGGDKLFF. The CDR3 nucleotides read TGTGCCAGCAGCTTAGGGGGAGGAGACAAACTGTTTTTT.

In this sample, this clone turned up once. The chain links TRBV7-8 to TRBJ1-1, with no clear D. Deletions cut 3 bases from V and 2 bases from J, with 7 bases between. In germline, CDR1 is SGHVS, CDR2 FQNEAQ. This CDR3 region has 13 residues. CDR3: CASSFRVNTEAFF. The CDR3 coding sequence is TGTGCCAGCAGCTTCCGGGTTAACACTGAAGCTTTCTTT.

This clone was seen a few times. V usage is TRBV2 and J usage is TRBJ2-5; D unresolved. The length of the CDR3 is 15 residues. Per the germline V gene, CDR1 is SNHLY and CDR2 is FYNNEI. Trimming left V 6 bases short and J 1 base short, with 15 bases between. For the CDR3, the DNA is TGTGCCAGCAGGGCTCCGGGTCTATTCCAAGAGACCCAGTACTTC. Its protein is CASRAPGLFQETQYF.

The chain combines TRBV19 with TRBJ1-2; weak D call: TRBD1 (5 bases). The CDR3 has 16 amino acids. V dropped 5 bases and J dropped 4 bases, with 20 bases sitting between them. CDR1 LNHDA and CDR2 SQIVND come from the germline V gene (reference sequence). The DNA for the CDR3 is TGTGCCAGTAGTCCCCGGAGGTGGGGCCCGCTCTATGGCTACACCTTC. The encoded protein is CASSPRRWGPLYGYTF.

CDR3 residues: CASSLSGRGGEQYF. The CDR3 bases are TGTGCCAGCAGCCTTAGCGGGAGGGGAGGCGAGCAGTACTTC. The chain joins TRBV7-2 to TRBJ2-7; TRBD2 matches 11 bases. CDR1 and CDR2 from the germline V gene are SGHTA and FQGNSA. V shed 5 bases and J 6 bases; nucleotides not matched to a gene: 6. The CDR3 loop spans 14 amino acids.

The chain couples TRBV5-4 to TRBJ2-7, with 10 bases lining up with TRBD1. From germline, CDR1 is SGHNT and CDR2 YYREEE (reference sequence). This CDR3 comprises 15 residues. The V gene end was trimmed by 1 base and the J gene end by 2 bases; junction bases not matched to a gene: 3. For the CDR3, the DNA is TGTGCCAGCAGCTTGTCCGGGACAGGGGCCTACGAGCAGTACTTC. Residues: CASSLSGTGAYEQYF.

The chain links TRBV6-1 to TRBJ2-2, with D hard to call. Per germline, CDR1 MNHNS and CDR2 SASEGT. Trimming left V 4 bases short and J 1 base short, with 13 bases between. This CDR3 is built from 16 residues. Written as DNA, the CDR3 is TGTGCCAGCAGTGTGTTATTTGGGGTGAACACCGGGGAGCTGTTTTTT. Translated, it gives CASSVLFGVNTGELFF.

The gene calls are TRBV18 and TRBJ2-1; TRBD1 is a possible D gene (6 bases). V lost 1 base and J lost 4, with 20 bases in between. There are 18 residues in the CDR3. CDR1 and CDR2 from the germline V gene are KGHSH and LQKENI. CDR3 loop: CASSPLSYGPGEYNEQFF. The CDR3 nucleotides are TGTGCCAGCTCACCACTCTCCTATGGCCCAGGGGAGTACAATGAGCAGTTCTTC.

V usage is TRBV6-5 and J usage is TRBJ2-2; no definite D call. Germline V gene data show CDR1 as MNHEY and CDR2 as SVGAGI. The CDR3 is 12 residues long. V dropped 3 bases and J dropped 3 bases, with 2 bases sitting between them. CDR3 sequence (DNA): TGTGCCAGCAGTTATTACACCGGGGAGCTGTTTTTT. Its protein is CASSYYTGELFF.

The chain employs TRBV30 and TRBJ1-1; possible D gene TRBD1, 6 bases. The CDR3 runs to 13 residues. Germline CDR1 is GTSNPN and CDR2 is SVGIG (reference sequence). V was cut by 2 bases and J by 6 bases, with 13 bases left in between. The CDR3 DNA sequence: TGTGCCTGGAGTCTACGCAGGGGCGCTGAAGCTTTCTTT. Protein product: CAWSLRRGAEAFF. Full variable domain (missing parts from reference TRBV30 and TRBJ1-1): SQTIHQWPATLVQPVGSPLSLECTVEGTSNPNLYWYRQAAGRGLQLLFYSVGIGQISSEVPQNLSASRPQDRQFILSSKKLLLSDSGFYLCAWSLRRGAEAFFGQGTRLTVV.

The gene calls are TRBV30 and TRBJ1-4; the D is unclear. V gave up 3 bases and J gave up 7 bases, with 6 bases separating them. CDR3 length equals 11 residues. Germline CDR1 GTSNPN, CDR2 SVGIG (reference sequence). The CDR3 sequence is CAWSLGEKLFF. The CDR3 DNA is TGTGCCTGGAGCCTGGGTGAAAAACTGTTTTTT.

The rearrangement joins TRBV30 to TRBJ2-7; D is possibly TRBD2 (5 bases). The CDR3 covers 11 residues. The V gene's germline CDR1 is GTSNPN and CDR2 SVGIG (reference sequence). V shed 1 base and J shed 7 bases, with 8 bases lying between them. CDR3 amino acids: CAWSASGEQYF. CDR3 nucleotide sequence: TGTGCCTGGAGTGCGAGCGGAGAGCAGTACTTC.

The gene calls are TRBV9 and TRBJ2-7, with a tentative D call TRBD1 (6 bases). Trimming removed 3 bases at V and 3 bases at J, with 13 bases between. The CDR3 is 14 residues long. The germline CDR1 and CDR2 sequences are SGDLS and YYNGEE. CDR3 coding DNA: TGTGCCAGCAGCGCGGACAGTATACACTACGAGCAGTACTTC. Amino acid sequence: CASSADSIHYEQYF.

This clone occurred many times. Other nucleotide sequences from this sample produce the same CDR3. V is TRBV19 and J is TRBJ1-2; TRBD1 might be the D (5 bases). Germline-derived CDR1 and CDR2 are LNHDA and SQIVND (reference sequence). There are 14 residues in the CDR3. Trimming shortened V by 6 bases and J by 0 bases, and 11 bases separated the two germline ends. The CDR3 protein is CASSPLRANYGYTF. CDR3 DNA: TGTGCCAGTAGCCCGCTCAGGGCTAACTATGGCTACACCTTC.

The chain couples TRBV30 to TRBJ1-2, with D hard to call. CDR3 size: 12 residues. The germline V gene has CDR1 GTSNPN and CDR2 SVGIG (reference sequence). V was shortened by 3 bases and J by 3 bases, with 8 bases between the two germline ends. The CDR3 loop reads CAWSPYDYGYTF. The DNA of the CDR3 is TGTGCCTGGAGCCCGTATGACTATGGCTACACCTTC.

This sequence joins TRBV5-6 and TRBJ2-1; TRBD2 matches at 9 bases. V was clipped by 4 bases and J by 1 base; unmatched bases: 3. The CDR3 sequence is 15 residues long. From germline, CDR1 is SGHDT and CDR2 YYEEEE. The DNA for the CDR3 is TGTGCCAGCAGCCCCCTAGCGGGGTCCTACAATGAGCAGTTCTTC. Its translation is CASSPLAGSYNEQFF.

The chain has TRBV10-1 and TRBJ2-3; possibly TRBD2 for D (5 bases). The CDR3 runs 14 residues. V dropped 3 bases and J dropped 0 bases, with 7 bases sitting between them. CDR1 WNHNN and CDR2 SYGVQD come from the germline V gene (reference sequence). In DNA form, the CDR3 reads TGCGCCAGCAGTGACGGCGGGAGCACAGATACGCAGTATTTT. Protein: CASSDGGSTDTQYF.

The chain uses TRBV7-2 and TRBJ2-2; D is possibly TRBD2 (5 bases). V was pared by 5 bases and J by 6 bases, with 16 bases between. This CDR3 has 15 amino acids. Looked up from germline, CDR1 is SGHTA and CDR2 is FQGNSA. Here the CDR3 reads CASSRGRRTSGELFF. For the CDR3, the DNA is TGTGCCAGCAGCCGAGGACGGAGGACCTCCGGGGAGCTGTTTTTT.

This sequence joins TRBV30 and TRBJ2-7; a possible D gene is TRBD1 (6 bases). Germline CDR1 and CDR2: GTSNPN and SVGIG (reference sequence). V lost 0 bases, J lost 5 bases, and 14 bases lay in between. The CDR3 loop spans 14 amino acids. Written as DNA, the CDR3 is TGTGCCTGGAGTGTCCCTTCGGGACACCACGAGCAGTACTTC. It yields the protein CAWSVPSGHHEQYF.

The chain recombines TRBV29-1 with TRBJ1-1, with D tentatively TRBD1 (5 bases). V gave up 3 bases and J gave up 8 bases, with 16 bases separating them. There are 13 residues in the CDR3. Germline CDR1 and CDR2: SQVTM and ANQGSEA. In DNA, the CDR3 is TGCAGCGTTGAGGGGGTGAATACTATCGAAGCTTTCTTT. This codes for CSVEGVNTIEAFF.

The chain links TRBV11-1 to TRBJ2-1, with 9 nucleotides matching TRBD1. Per the germline V gene, CDR1 is SGHAT and CDR2 is FQDESV (reference sequence). With V trimmed by 3 bases and J by 8 bases, 2 bases remained unmatched. The CDR3 runs to 13 residues. CDR3 region: CASSLDRGYEQFF. For the CDR3, the DNA is TGTGCCAGCAGCTTGGACAGGGGATATGAGCAGTTCTTC.